Presented here are 22 T cell receptor beta chains from one specimen sequenced in a study of blood T cell repertoires in COVID-19. Clones were read by immunoSEQ multiplex PCR, and TCRdb kept only the in-frame ones, dropping some. The data contain 100,000 to 150,000 clones, 80% to 90% of them singletons. Sequenced material: peripheral blood. These receptors all stem from a man between 60 and 75 years old with COVID-19, enrolled during active disease.

In this sample, this clone turned up many times. The rearrangement links TRBV30 to TRBJ2-3; maybe TRBD1 (5 bases). Per germline, CDR1 GTSNPN and CDR2 SVGIG (reference sequence). V shed 0 bases and J shed 6 bases, with 13 bases lying between them. The length of the CDR3 is 14 residues. The CDR3 is CAWSVLQGADTQYF. CDR3 nucleotide sequence: TGTGCCTGGAGTGTACTCCAGGGTGCGGATACGCAGTATTTT.

This sequence joins TRBV18 and TRBJ1-1; tentative D call: TRBD1 (5 bases). Trimming removed 3 bases from V and 6 bases from J, with 14 bases in between. Germline CDR1 is KGHSH and CDR2 is LQKENI. The CDR3 length is 14 residues. CDR3 sequence reads: CASSPTALMAEAFF. The CDR3 region has the DNA TGTGCCAGCTCACCGACAGCTCTCATGGCTGAAGCTTTCTTT.

This sequence joins TRBV5-6 and TRBJ1-2, with D perhaps matching TRBD1 (5 bases). Trimming shortened V by 2 bases and J by 2 bases, and 10 bases separated the two germline ends. The CDR3 sequence is 14 residues long. Germline loops: CDR1 SGHDT, CDR2 YYEEEE. The CDR3 sequence is CASSFQGPNYGYTF. CDR3 DNA sequence: TGTGCCAGCAGCTTCCAGGGCCCAAACTATGGCTACACCTTC.

V gene TRBV29-1 combines with J gene TRBJ2-5; 9 bases are shared with TRBD2. Trimming removed 6 bases from V and 7 bases from J; junction bases left unmatched: 12. Germline lookup yields CDR1 SQVTM and CDR2 ANQGSEA. The CDR3 is made up of 14 amino acids. In DNA form, the CDR3 reads TGCAGCGTCCGTTCCGGGACTAGCACTGGGACCCAGTACTTC. Encoded protein: CSVRSGTSTGTQYF.

The chain uses TRBV7-2 and TRBJ2-3, with a possible D match to TRBD2 (7 bases). The V end lost 6 bases, the J end lost 3 bases, and 16 bases lay between the germline ends. Germline CDR1 and CDR2: SGHTA and FQGNSA. The CDR3 extends over 15 amino acids. The CDR3, as DNA: TGTGCCAGCAGGACGTACGGGGGGACAACAGATACGCAGTATTTT. Translating it yields CASRTYGGTTDTQYF.

The chain joins TRBV19 to TRBJ2-7; 7 bases map to TRBD1. The J segment lost 1 base and the V segment lost 4 bases, leaving 4 bases of the junction unmatched. The CDR3 runs 14 residues. From germline, CDR1 is LNHDA and CDR2 SQIVND (reference sequence). The CDR3 DNA follows: TGTGCCAGTAGTACCCGGGACAGTTCCTACGAGCAGTACTTC. This translates into CASSTRDSSYEQYF.

Remarks on this clone: Other nucleotide sequences in the sample specify the same CDR3. The chain combines TRBV10-3 with TRBJ2-7; 8 bases fit TRBD2. Germline V gene sequence: CDR1 ENHRY, CDR2 SYGVKD. The CDR3 totals 15 residues. After removal of 2 bases from V and 4 bases from J, the junction contained 7 bases not matched to a gene. Written as DNA, the CDR3 is TGTGCCATCAGTGAGGACCGGGGGGGGAGGTACGAGCAGTACTTC. This translates into CAISEDRGGRYEQYF.

The chain couples TRBV6-4 to TRBJ2-1; TRBD2 aligns across 11 bases. Germline lookup yields CDR1 MRHNA and CDR2 SNTAGT. V gave up 4 bases and J gave up 9 bases; unmatched junction bases: 8. This CDR3 spans 15 amino acids. DNA of the CDR3: TGTGCCAGCAGTGCCCTAGCGGGGGGTGTGGGTGAGCAGTTCTTC. Amino acids: CASSALAGGVGEQFF.

The chain combines TRBV5-1 with TRBJ1-3; 8 bases are a match to TRBD1. J was trimmed by 2 bases and V by 4 bases; bases with no gene match: 11. Looked up from germline, CDR1 is SGHRS and CDR2 is YFSETQ. CDR3 size: 17 residues. CDR3 protein: CASSPLQTGGAGNTIYF. The CDR3 coding sequence is TGCGCCAGCAGCCCATTACAAACAGGGGGAGCTGGAAACACCATATATTTT.

The J gene is TRBJ2-1, the V gene TRBV5-1; the match to TRBD2 covers 9 bases. The germline CDR1 and CDR2 sequences are SGHRS and YFSETQ. Germline trimming cut 4 bases from V and 5 bases from J; bases unmatched to any gene: 13. The CDR3 is 17 amino acids. The chain's CDR3 is CASSPGLRGGRDNEQFF. The CDR3 region has the DNA TGCGCCAGCAGCCCAGGTCTGCGGGGGGGGAGGGACAATGAGCAGTTCTTC.

The chain links TRBV7-8 to TRBJ1-5; perhaps TRBD1 as D (5 bases). V gave up 5 bases and J gave up 2 bases, with 13 bases separating them. Germline V gene sequence: CDR1 SGHVS, CDR2 FQNEAQ. This CDR3 has 15 amino acids. CDR3 loop: CASSRRTGGNQPQHF. For the CDR3, the DNA is TGTGCCAGCAGCCGAAGAACAGGCGGCAATCAGCCCCAGCATTTT. Full variable domain (remainder filled in from reference TRBV7-8 and TRBJ1-5): GAGVSQSPRYKVAKRGQDVALRCDPISGHVSLFWYQQALGQGPEFLTYFQNEAQLDKSGLPSDRFFAERPEGSVSTLKIQRTQQEDSAVYLCASSRRTGGNQPQHFGDGTRLSIL.

CDR3 amino acids: CASSGGWEQYF. In DNA form, the CDR3 reads TGTGCCAGCAGCGGGGGTTGGGAGCAGTACTTC. The chain is built from TRBV28 and TRBJ2-7; weak D call: TRBD2 (6 bases). V lost 6 bases and J lost 7, with 10 bases in between. Germline V lookup: CDR1 MDHEN, CDR2 SYDVKM. The CDR3 is 11 amino acids.

The chain recombines TRBV7-3 with TRBJ2-3; a possible D gene is TRBD2 (6 bases). Germline V lookup: CDR1 SGHTA, CDR2 FQGTGA. The CDR3 has 14 amino acids. V was shortened by 9 bases and J by 0 bases, with 13 bases between the two germline ends. Written as DNA, the CDR3 is TGTGCCAGTTCCGCGGGGCCTAGCACAGATACGCAGTATTTT. Translating gives CASSAGPSTDTQYF.

The V and J genes are TRBV7-2 and TRBJ2-7, with D possibly TRBD1 on 6 matching bases. Germline V gene sequence: CDR1 SGHTA, CDR2 FQGNSA. The CDR3 loop spans 14 amino acids. The V end was cut by 3 bases, the J end by 5 bases, with 14 bases between. The CDR3 DNA sequence: TGTGCCAGCAGCTTTTGGCAGGGGAGCCACGAGCAGTACTTC. Encoded protein: CASSFWQGSHEQYF.

The rearrangement links TRBV30 to TRBJ1-1; the D is unclear. CDR3 length: 13 residues. Trimming removed 2 bases from V and 1 base from J, with 8 bases in between. In germline, CDR1 is GTSNPN, CDR2 SVGIG (reference sequence). The CDR3 sequence is CAWSFSGNTEAFF. The CDR3 nucleotides read TGTGCCTGGAGTTTTTCAGGGAACACTGAAGCTTTCTTT.

Written as DNA, the CDR3 is TGTGCCAGCAGTTACCCCTTACCCGGGACAGGGAAAGGAGGCTACACCTTC. Translating it yields CASSYPLPGTGKGGYTF. The rearrangement uses TRBV6-2 or TRBV6-3 and TRBJ1-2; 9 bases match TRBD1. This CDR3 region has 17 residues. V dropped 2 bases and J dropped 8; count of bases not matched to a gene: 15. CDR1 is MNHEY, CDR2 SVGEGT, per germline.

The chain recombines TRBV30 with TRBJ2-5, with TRBD2 matching over 9 bases. The J segment lost 4 bases and the V segment lost 3 bases, leaving 12 bases of the junction unmatched. Germline V CDR1 and CDR2: GTSNPN, SVGIG (reference sequence). The CDR3 totals 16 residues. The chain's CDR3 is CAWSAWRGGSRETQYF. The CDR3 DNA reads TGTGCCTGGAGCGCCTGGCGGGGGGGGTCTAGAGAGACCCAGTACTTC.

This chain joins TRBV13 and TRBJ1-1; D possibly corresponds to TRBD1 (5 bases). This CDR3 region has 14 residues. Per germline, CDR1 PRHDT and CDR2 FYEKMQ (reference sequence). V dropped 5 bases and J dropped 0 bases, with 10 bases sitting between them. The DNA for the CDR3 is TGTGCCAGCAGCAAAGGACATATGAACACTGAAGCTTTCTTT. Translation gives CASSKGHMNTEAFF.

The V call is TRBV6-5, the J call TRBJ1-2, with a possible D match to TRBD1 (5 bases). Germline CDR1 and CDR2: MNHEY and SVGAGI. This CDR3 spans 15 amino acids. Between the trimmed V and J ends, which lost 6 bases and 8 bases, there was a span of 22 bases. Here the CDR3 DNA reads TGTGCCAGCAGACCCGGACAAGGAGCCTCAGGGGGCTACACCTTC. The encoded protein is CASRPGQGASGGYTF.

The rearrangement uses TRBV19 and TRBJ2-3, with a tentative D call TRBD1 (5 bases). Looked up from germline, CDR1 is LNHDA and CDR2 is SQIVND (reference sequence). Between the trimmed V and J ends, which lost 4 bases and 9 bases, there was a span of 11 bases. The CDR3 is made up of 12 amino acids. The DNA of the CDR3 is TGTGCCAGTAGTACGGCCTCAGGGACGCAGTATTTT. Translating it yields CASSTASGTQYF.

Only a few counts were recorded for this clone. This chain links TRBV7-9 with TRBJ2-5; D perhaps matches TRBD2 (6 bases). CDR1 SEHNR and CDR2 FQNEAQ come from the germline V gene (reference sequence). Trimming removed 5 bases from V and 5 bases from J, with 12 bases in between. CDR3 length equals 13 residues. In DNA, the CDR3 is TGTGCCAGCAGCGGGACTGCAGGGGAGACCCAGTACTTC. Amino acid sequence: CASSGTAGETQYF.

As concerns this clone: One junction end does not reproduce the germline sequence, and a read error may be involved. Here the CDR3 reads CASSSSVTGELFF. As DNA, the CDR3 is TGTGCTAGCAGCTCGAGCGTGACCGGGGAGCTGTTTTTT. J is TRBJ2-2 and V is TRBV7-7; D is uncertain. Germline V gene data show CDR1 as SSHAT and CDR2 as FNYEAQ (reference sequence). CDR3 length: 13 residues.